These 26 T cell receptor beta chains were all obtained from the same sample, sequenced in a study of cytomegalovirus exposure and HLA in healthy donors. With 60 Vbeta and 13 Jbeta primers, the PCR was carried out. Only in-frame clones appear in the TCRdb table, and some are missing; sequencing was by immunoSEQ multiplex PCR. The sample has roughly 60,000 clones, roughly 80% seen once. The sample consisted of PBMCs. The receptors shown here come from a woman between 40 and 55 years old in good health and CMV-seropositive.

This clone was recorded only once. CDR3 in DNA: TGTGCCAGCAGACGGACTAGCGGGGGTGGTTCCTACGAGCAGTACTTC. Residues: CASRRTSGGGSYEQYF. This sequence joins TRBV2 and TRBJ2-7, with 13 bases matching TRBD2. Germline V lookup: CDR1 SNHLY, CDR2 FYNNEI. J lost 1 base, V lost 6 bases, and 6 bases had no gene match. The CDR3 covers 16 residues.

This clone was counted a few times. V usage is TRBV29-1 and J usage is TRBJ2-5, with TRBD1 as a possible D gene (6 bases). The CDR3 covers 14 residues. The V gene's germline CDR1 is SQVTM and CDR2 ANQGSEA. V lost 3 bases and J 3 bases, leaving 14 bases between the germline ends. The CDR3 bases are TGCAGCGTTGAGGCAGGGGTGCCAAAAGAGACCCAGTACTTC. As protein: CSVEAGVPKETQYF.

The chain uses TRBV6-5 and TRBJ2-2; TRBD1 is a possible D gene (6 bases). Trimming stripped 6 bases from V and 4 bases from J, with 12 bases between. The CDR3 length is 14 residues. The germline gives CDR1 MNHEY, CDR2 SVGAGI. CDR3: CASRRTASTGELFF. CDR3 nucleotide sequence: TGTGCCAGCAGGAGGACAGCTTCCACCGGGGAGCTGTTTTTT.

The rearrangement links TRBV6-1 to TRBJ1-2; D call uncertain. V lost 4 bases and J 5 bases, leaving 14 bases between the germline ends. CDR1 and CDR2 from the germline V gene are MNHNS and SASEGT. CDR3 size: 14 residues. CDR3 DNA: TGTGCCAGCAGTGGAGACGGGGTCACGTATGGCTACACCTTC. It encodes CASSGDGVTYGYTF.

The chain has TRBV5-1 and TRBJ1-1; D ambiguous. Germline V gene sequence: CDR1 SGHRS, CDR2 YFSETQ. V lost 4 bases and J 2 bases, leaving 21 bases between the germline ends. The CDR3 extends over 17 amino acids. DNA of the CDR3: TGCGCCAGCAGCCCCTTACCAAGCCCGAATATTAACACTGAAGCTTTCTTT. Amino acids: CASSPLPSPNINTEAFF.

The rearrangement links TRBV7-9 to TRBJ2-6; D uncertain. There are 15 residues in the CDR3. Germline CDR1 is SEHNR and CDR2 is FQNEAQ (reference sequence). Trimming cost V 5 bases and J 0 bases, with 8 bases left between them. The CDR3 sequence is CASSPDISGANVLTF. CDR3 DNA sequence: TGTGCCAGCAGCCCCGACATCTCTGGGGCCAACGTCCTGACTTTC.

The rearrangement uses TRBV9 and TRBJ1-1; maybe TRBD1 (6 bases). The CDR3 covers 15 residues. Trimming cost V 0 bases and J 0 bases, with 9 bases left between them. CDR1 SGDLS and CDR2 YYNGEE come from the germline V gene. The CDR3 spells CASSVVGTLNTEAFF. CDR3 bases: TGTGCCAGCAGCGTAGTGGGGACATTGAACACTGAAGCTTTCTTT.

The table lists this clone with a few counts. CDR3 in amino acids: CASSYTSGGTGELFF. CDR3 in DNA: TGTGCCAGCAGTTACACCTCAGGGGGTACCGGGGAGCTGTTTTTT. The genes are TRBV6-6 and TRBJ2-2; 7 positions agree with TRBD1. This CDR3 region has 15 residues. Germline V gives CDR1 MNHNY, CDR2 SVGAGI (reference sequence). The V and J ends lost 2 bases and 5 bases, in that order; junction bases with no gene match: 5.

This clone was counted only a few times. J is TRBJ2-3 and V is TRBV7-9, with 8 bases aligning to TRBD2. The length of the CDR3 is 15 residues. The V gene's germline CDR1 is SEHNR and CDR2 FQNEAQ (reference sequence). The V segment lost 1 base and the J segment 0 bases; nucleotides outside the gene matches: 0. CDR3 in DNA: TGTGCCAGCAGCTTAGGACTAGCGAGCACAGATACGCAGTATTTT. As protein: CASSLGLASTDTQYF.

The chain joins TRBV14 to TRBJ2-3; possibly TRBD2 for D (5 bases). The germline gives CDR1 SGHDN, CDR2 FVKESK. CDR3 length: 14 residues. V was clipped by 0 bases and J by 7 bases, with 11 bases between them. The DNA for the CDR3 is TGTGCCAGCAGCCAAGATGGGAGCACTTATACGCAGTATTTT. It is translated as CASSQDGSTYTQYF. Drawing the rest from reference TRBV14 and TRBJ2-3, the complete variable domain is EAGVTQFPSHSVIEKGQTVTLRCDPISGHDNLYWYRRVMGKEIKFLLHFVKESKQDESGMPNNRFLAERTGGTYSTLKVQPAELEDSGVYFCASSQDGSTYTQYFGPGTRLTVL.

The chain is built from TRBV29-1 and TRBJ1-6; D possibly corresponds to TRBD1 (6 bases). V lost 8 bases, J lost 7 bases, and 21 bases lay in between. The CDR3 is 15 amino acids. Germline V gene lookup returns CDR1 SQVTM and CDR2 ANQGSEA. CDR3 amino acids: CSSGRRGLENSPLHF. In DNA, the CDR3 is TGCAGCTCCGGTCGGCGGGGGCTGGAAAATTCACCCCTCCACTTT.

This rearrangement joins TRBV6-5 to TRBJ2-1, with D perhaps TRBD1 (5 bases). V was shortened by 7 bases and J by 6 bases, with 16 bases between the two germline ends. Germline V gives CDR1 MNHEY, CDR2 SVGAGI. This CDR3 spans 14 amino acids. Here the CDR3 reads CASTRSTVLNEQFF. The DNA of the CDR3 is TGTGCCAGCACCCGGTCGACAGTCCTCAATGAGCAGTTCTTC.

The chain is built from TRBV27 and TRBJ2-7; a weak D match, TRBD2 (5 bases). The germline V and J ends were trimmed by 5 bases and 2 bases, with 16 bases remaining between them. This CDR3 comprises 15 residues. Looked up from germline, CDR1 is MNHEY and CDR2 is SMNVEV (reference sequence). The CDR3 loop reads CASSPRYSAAYEQYF. The CDR3 DNA sequence: TGTGCCAGCAGTCCCCGTTATAGCGCTGCCTACGAGCAGTACTTC.

This chain uses TRBV20-1 with TRBJ1-2; possibly TRBD1 for D (6 bases). With 5 bases removed from V and 7 bases from J, the gap between germline ends came to 11 bases. The V gene's germline CDR1 is DFQATT and CDR2 SNEGSKA (reference sequence). The CDR3 covers 11 residues. The CDR3 is CSAFSGAGYTF. The CDR3 nucleotides read TGCAGTGCTTTTTCAGGGGCTGGCTACACCTTC.

This chain's CDR3 is CASSLREGNSPLHF. The CDR3 bases are TGTGCCAGCAGCTTACGGGAAGGGAATTCACCCCTCCACTTT. This rearrangement joins TRBV7-2 to TRBJ1-6; no clear D gene. The CDR3 has 14 amino acids. Per germline, CDR1 SGHTA and CDR2 FQGNSA. V was shortened by 2 bases and J by 7 bases, with 9 bases between the two germline ends.

The rearrangement uses TRBV7-8 and TRBJ1-2; D is perhaps TRBD1 (6 bases). CDR3 size: 16 residues. V was cut by 5 bases and J by 2 bases, with 18 bases left in between. Germline CDR1 SGHVS, CDR2 FQNEAQ. Here the CDR3 reads CASSARAGGRNYGYTF. Written as DNA, the CDR3 is TGTGCCAGCAGCGCTAGGGCGGGGGGCCGGAACTATGGCTACACCTTC.

V usage is TRBV4-1 and J usage is TRBJ2-4; TRBD2 aligns across 11 bases. This CDR3 region has 16 residues. The V gene's germline CDR1 is MGHRA and CDR2 YSYEKL. The V gene end was trimmed by 5 bases and the J gene end by 8 bases; junction bases not matched to a gene: 11. CDR3 amino acids: CASSFVASGGSDIQYF. CDR3 bases: TGCGCCAGCAGCTTCGTCGCTAGCGGGGGGTCGGACATTCAGTACTTC.

The gene calls are TRBV19 and TRBJ1-1; D might be TRBD1 (5 bases). From germline, CDR1 is LNHDA and CDR2 SQIVND (reference sequence). V lost 5 bases and J lost 5, with 18 bases in between. This CDR3 is 15 amino acids long. The CDR3 reads CASSPPWEGRTEAFF. The CDR3 DNA follows: TGTGCCAGTAGTCCCCCCTGGGAGGGGCGGACTGAAGCTTTCTTT.

V and J are TRBV9 and TRBJ2-5, with TRBD1 identical over 7 bases. The V and J ends lost 3 bases and 7 bases, in that order; junction bases with no gene match: 9. CDR1 is SGDLS and CDR2 is YYNGEE in the germline V gene. The CDR3 length is 14 residues. CDR3 sequence (DNA): TGTGCCAGCAGCGGTGGTACAGGGGCGGGGACCCAGTACTTC. Its protein product is CASSGGTGAGTQYF.

This CDR3 is CASSYRVNFNEKLFF. CDR3 sequence (DNA): TGTGCCAGTAGCTATCGAGTCAACTTTAATGAAAAACTGTTTTTT. This rearrangement joins TRBV19 to TRBJ1-4, with D unclear. Germline V gives CDR1 LNHDA, CDR2 SQIVND (reference sequence). Trimming took off 6 bases at V and 4 bases at J, with 15 bases between the two ends. The CDR3 has 15 residues.

The V gene is TRBV7-8, the J gene TRBJ2-7; D uncertain. The germline CDR1 and CDR2 sequences are SGHVS and FQNEAQ. The CDR3 loop spans 13 amino acids. V dropped 4 bases and J dropped 4 bases, with 11 bases sitting between them. The CDR3 bases are TGTGCCAGCAGCTCCAACTTCCGATACGAGCAGTACTTC. Translated, it gives CASSSNFRYEQYF.

This sequence joins TRBV15 and TRBJ1-2; TRBD1 aligns across 10 bases. Germline-derived CDR1 and CDR2 are LNHNV and YYDKDF (reference sequence). This CDR3 spans 17 amino acids. The V segment lost 2 bases and the J segment 0 bases; nucleotides outside the gene matches: 6. The CDR3 coding sequence is TGTGCCACCAGCAGATCGTCCGGGACAGGGGCTAACTATGGCTACACCTTC. This codes for CATSRSSGTGANYGYTF.

The V gene is TRBV5-1, the J gene TRBJ2-5; no firm D call. Germline V gives CDR1 SGHRS, CDR2 YFSETQ. Trimming left V 2 bases short and J 4 bases short, with 3 bases between. This CDR3 spans 11 amino acids. CDR3 nucleotides: TGCGCCAGCAGCTTCGGAGAGACCCAGTACTTC. The encoded protein is CASSFGETQYF.

This clone is a singleton in its sample. The chain links TRBV14 to TRBJ2-2; the match to TRBD1 covers 9 bases. Germline V gene lookup returns CDR1 SGHDN and CDR2 FVKESK. J was trimmed by 5 bases and V by 4 bases; bases with no gene match: 8. This CDR3 region has 16 residues. The CDR3 region is CASSLDRGSWTGELFF. Written as DNA, the CDR3 is TGTGCCAGCAGCCTCGACAGGGGGTCTTGGACCGGGGAGCTGTTTTTT.

CDR3 region: CASSNQTPTNTGELFF. The CDR3, as DNA: TGTGCCAGCAGCAACCAGACTCCTACGAACACCGGGGAGCTGTTTTTT. The chain couples TRBV21-1 to TRBJ2-2; the DNA was not compared with TRBD2, the D call given in the table. TRBV21-1 is classified as a pseudogene. The CDR3 is 16 amino acids.

This sequence joins TRBV2 and TRBJ1-1; weak D call: TRBD1 (6 bases). The CDR3 has 12 residues. Trimming pared 11 bases from V and 0 bases from J, leaving 10 bases between. The germline gives CDR1 SNHLY, CDR2 FYNNEI. The CDR3 loop reads CAGQRMNTEAFF. The CDR3 DNA reads TGTGCCGGACAGAGGATGAACACTGAAGCTTTCTTT.